This note documents a single TCR beta chain sequence. Antigen specificity is unknown. Trimming removed 2 bases at V and 1 base at J, with 20 bases between. The CDR3 totals 18 residues. Germline V gene data show CDR1 as MDHEN and CDR2 as SYDVKM. These data originate in a study of cytomegalovirus exposure and HLA in healthy donors. Whole-study results and caveats: In vitro checks showed that a few CMV-associated chains really do target CMV antigens. When analyzed later, a missense DCLRE1C variant was found to be linked to TCR beta V- and J-gene trimming. Published work reported that the classifier diagnosed cytomegalovirus status with high specificity and sensitivity. The only immune exposure information that was available was CMV serostatus.

60 Vbeta and 13 Jbeta primers were used in PCR. Using immunoSEQ multiplex PCR, the repertoire was profiled, and TCRdb retains in-frame clones only, with some absent. In the table there are about 140,000 clones, more than 75% of which are singletons. The material sequenced was PBMCs. The V gene is TRBV28, the J gene TRBJ1-1; D may be TRBD1 (6 bases). This receptor was taken from a female donor in good health and CMV-seronegative. CDR3 nucleotide sequence: TGTGCCAGCAGTTTACCCCCAGGGGCCACCTACGCGAACACTGAAGCTTTCTTT. The encoded protein is CASSLPPGATYANTEAFF. Variable domain in full (rest from reference TRBV28 and TRBJ1-1): DVKVTQSSRYLVKRTGEKVFLECVQDMDHENMFWYRQDPGLGLRLIYFSYDVKMKEKGDIPEGYSVSREKKERFSLILESASTNQTSMYLCASSLPPGATYANTEAFFGQGTRLTVV.